This passage covers 26 T cell receptor beta chains from one sample sequenced in a study of cytomegalovirus exposure and HLA in healthy donors. PCR used 60 Vbeta primers and 13 Jbeta primers. Measured with immunoSEQ multiplex PCR; TCRdb has only the in-frame clones, and not every one. This sample has roughly 120,000 clones, with roughly 82% found just once. Sequencing was performed on PBMCs. The receptors come from a male donor in good health and CMV-seropositive.

The chain employs TRBV5-6 and TRBJ1-4; D not resolved. Germline V gives CDR1 SGHDT, CDR2 YYEEEE. Trimming left V 4 bases short and J 7 bases short, with 17 bases between. The CDR3 sequence is 15 residues long. CDR3 DNA: TGTGCCAGCAGCCCGAGCCCATCGTCGGGTGAAAAACTGTTTTTT. This gives the protein CASSPSPSSGEKLFF.

This chain uses TRBV15 with TRBJ2-7; the D gene is possibly TRBD1 (6 bases). From germline, CDR1 is LNHNV and CDR2 YYDKDF (reference sequence). V shed 3 bases and J shed 5 bases, with 17 bases lying between them. The CDR3 extends over 15 amino acids. CDR3 sequence: CATSRSTGTPNEQYF. The CDR3 DNA sequence: TGTGCCACCAGCAGGAGCACCGGGACACCGAACGAGCAGTACTTC.

This chain connects TRBV5-6 to TRBJ1-2; 7 nucleotides match TRBD1. CDR3 length equals 14 residues. J gave up 6 bases and V 2 bases, and 7 bases lay outside the gene matches. Germline-derived CDR1 and CDR2 are SGHDT and YYEEEE. The CDR3 bases are TGTGCCAGCAGCTTACCGACAGGGAAGGATGGCTACACCTTC. Protein: CASSLPTGKDGYTF.

The chain employs TRBV5-6 and TRBJ1-3; D unresolved. The CDR3 consists of 15 residues. The germline V gene has CDR1 SGHDT and CDR2 YYEEEE. Trimming shortened V by 7 bases and J by 0 bases, and 14 bases separated the two germline ends. The CDR3 sequence: CASSLQATSGNTIYF. The CDR3, as DNA: TGTGCCAGCTCCCTTCAGGCAACCTCTGGAAACACCATATATTTT.

V is TRBV4-2 and J is TRBJ1-2, with a tentative D call TRBD1 (6 bases). Germline V gives CDR1 LGHNA, CDR2 YNFKEQ. V lost 1 base, J lost 8 bases, and 23 bases lay in between. This CDR3 region has 17 residues. The CDR3 nucleotides read TGTGCCAGCAGCCAAGTGGGGGGGGGCGCCAGGCCTAGGGGCTACACCTTC. Translation gives CASSQVGGGARPRGYTF.

The rearrangement joins TRBV19 to TRBJ2-1, with D uncertain. CDR3 length: 13 residues. Germline values: CDR1 LNHDA, CDR2 SQIVND (reference sequence). The V and J ends lost 2 bases and 6 bases respectively, with 8 bases between them. The CDR3 sequence: CASSILAGNEQFF. CDR3 coding DNA: TGTGCCAGTAGTATATTGGCTGGCAATGAGCAGTTCTTC.

The gene calls are TRBV9 and TRBJ2-5, with 7 positions matching TRBD1. The ends lost 0 bases at V and 2 bases at J; junction bases unmatched: 7. This CDR3 spans 16 amino acids. Germline V gives CDR1 SGDLS, CDR2 YYNGEE. CDR3 sequence: CASSVGQGNWQETQYF. The DNA of the CDR3 is TGTGCCAGCAGCGTAGGACAGGGTAATTGGCAAGAGACCCAGTACTTC.

The V call is TRBV10-3, the J call TRBJ2-7, with 9 bases aligning to TRBD1. Germline trimming cut 5 bases from V and 3 bases from J; bases unmatched to any gene: 5. The CDR3 length is 14 residues. The germline gives CDR1 ENHRY, CDR2 SYGVKD. The CDR3 region is CAISRDREVYEQYF. Written as DNA, the CDR3 is TGTGCCATCAGTAGGGACAGGGAGGTCTACGAGCAGTACTTC.

This clone was found once. The chain is built from TRBV5-1 and TRBJ2-3; TRBD1 matches at 8 bases. This CDR3 is 17 amino acids long. V lost 4 bases and J lost 0; bases outside the gene matches: 10. The germline V gene has CDR1 SGHRS and CDR2 YFSETQ. The CDR3 nucleotides read TGCGCCAGCAGCACCAGCCGGACAGGGTATAGCACAGATACGCAGTATTTT. Translation gives CASSTSRTGYSTDTQYF.

J is TRBJ2-2 and V is TRBV13; D perhaps matches TRBD1 (6 bases). The germline gives CDR1 PRHDT, CDR2 FYEKMQ (reference sequence). V was trimmed by 8 bases and J by 3 bases, leaving 16 bases between them. The CDR3 has 15 amino acids. The CDR3 DNA follows: TGTGCCAGCTCAGAGGGGGAGTTTTACACCGGGGAGCTGTTTTTT. This codes for CASSEGEFYTGELFF.

The V call is TRBV27, the J call TRBJ2-1; TRBD2 matches at 16 bases. Trimming cost V 5 bases and J 7 bases; bases outside gene matches: 11. CDR3 length equals 18 residues. Germline CDR1 MNHEY, CDR2 SMNVEV (reference sequence). In DNA, the CDR3 is TGTGCCAGCAGTGAGATAGGGACTAGCGGGAGGGGTAGGAATGAGCAGTTCTTC. Translating it yields CASSEIGTSGRGRNEQFF.

This clone was detected only a few times. The chain has TRBV18 and TRBJ1-1; 7 bases are a match to TRBD1. The CDR3 consists of 16 residues. Germline values: CDR1 KGHSH, CDR2 LQKENI. Losses at the gene ends were 4 bases for V and 4 bases for J; bases not matched to a gene: 12. The CDR3 region has the DNA TGTGCCAGCTCACTCGACAGGGCCTTTGCTACCACTGAAGCTTTCTTT. This codes for CASSLDRAFATTEAFF. The full variable domain, in which reference TRBV18 and TRBJ1-1 provide the parts outside the CDR3, is NAGVMQNPRHLVRRRGQEARLRCSPMKGHSHVYWYRQLPEEGLKFMVYLQKENIIDESGMPKERFSAEFPKEGPSILRIQQVVRGDSAAYFCASSLDRAFATTEAFFGQGTRLTVV.

The genes are TRBV15 and TRBJ2-5; no clear D gene. This CDR3 comprises 14 residues. The germline V and J ends were trimmed by 0 bases and 3 bases, with 8 bases remaining between them. CDR1 LNHNV and CDR2 YYDKDF come from the germline V gene (reference sequence). The CDR3 coding sequence is TGTGCCACCAGCAGAGAGGCAGTTGAAGAGACCCAGTACTTC. This encodes CATSREAVEETQYF.

The V call is TRBV28, the J call TRBJ1-5; 8 bases match TRBD1. CDR3 length: 14 amino acids. Losses at the gene ends were 6 bases for V and 3 bases for J; bases not matched to a gene: 4. Germline V gene lookup returns CDR1 MDHEN and CDR2 SYDVKM. The CDR3 protein is CASRSTGDNQPQHF. CDR3 bases: TGTGCCAGCAGATCGACAGGGGACAATCAGCCCCAGCATTTT.

The rearrangement joins TRBV27 to TRBJ2-1; 8 bases fit TRBD1. This CDR3 is built from 15 residues. Germline trimming cut 5 bases from V and 7 bases from J; bases unmatched to any gene: 10. Germline V CDR1 and CDR2: MNHEY, SMNVEV (reference sequence). The CDR3 nucleotides read TGTGCCAGCAGTGAACAGGGGGTATTTGGGAATGAGCAGTTCTTC. This encodes CASSEQGVFGNEQFF.

CDR3: CASSGGRGGPGELFF. The CDR3 DNA reads TGTGCCAGCAGTGGGGGAAGGGGGGGCCCCGGGGAGCTGTTTTTT. The chain is built from TRBV25-1 and TRBJ2-2, with D possibly TRBD2 on 7 matching bases. The length of the CDR3 is 15 residues. Germline V gene data show CDR1 as MGHDK and CDR2 as SYGVNS. Trimming took 4 bases from V and 6 from J, leaving 15 bases between them.

The chain joins TRBV9 to TRBJ1-3, with D possibly being TRBD1 (5 bases). Trimming cost V 3 bases and J 3 bases, with 16 bases left between them. CDR1 SGDLS and CDR2 YYNGEE come from the germline V gene. The CDR3 is made up of 16 amino acids. In nucleotides, the CDR3 is TGTGCCAGCAGCGGATGGGGGGGGGACTATGGAAACACCATATATTTT. Its protein product is CASSGWGGDYGNTIYF. The full variable domain, its missing parts supplied by reference TRBV9 and TRBJ1-3, is DSGVTQTPKHLITATGQRVTLRCSPRSGDLSVYWYQQSLDQGLQFLIQYYNGEERAKGNILERFSAQQFPDLHSELNLSSLELGDSALYFCASSGWGGDYGNTIYFGEGSWLTVV.

A remark on this clone: One end of the junction varies from germline; a read error may be responsible. This chain uses TRBV7-7 with TRBJ2-7, with D hard to call. The CDR3 is 13 residues long. The V gene's germline CDR1 is SSHAT and CDR2 FNYEAQ (reference sequence). DNA for the CDR3: TGTGCTAGCAGCTTAACAGACTCCTACGAGCAGTACTTC. Translated, it gives CASSLTDSYEQYF.

The V call is TRBV30, the J call TRBJ2-2; 11 bases map to TRBD2. CDR1 is GTSNPN and CDR2 is SVGIG in the germline V gene (reference sequence). Trimming removed 0 bases from V and 6 bases from J; junction bases left unmatched: 6. The CDR3 loop spans 16 amino acids. CDR3 sequence: CAWSVLAGVFPGELFF. The CDR3 DNA reads TGTGCCTGGAGTGTACTAGCGGGAGTCTTTCCCGGGGAGCTGTTTTTT.

The DNA for the CDR3 is TGCAGCGTCGAGGCGGGAGGGCCCTCCCACGGGCAGTACTTC. The encoded protein is CSVEAGGPSHGQYF. The V gene is TRBV29-1, the J gene TRBJ2-7, with 9 positions matching TRBD2. This CDR3 comprises 14 residues. After removal of 6 bases from V and 9 bases from J, the junction contained 15 bases not matched to a gene. Germline loops: CDR1 SQVTM, CDR2 ANQGSEA.

The rearrangement links TRBV18 to TRBJ2-7, with 9 positions matching TRBD2. V was clipped by 5 bases and J by 0 bases; unmatched bases: 8. The CDR3 contains 16 residues. The germline CDR1 and CDR2 sequences are KGHSH and LQKENI. The CDR3 DNA reads as TGTGCCAGCTCATCGAATAGCGGGAGTCCCTCCTACGAGCAGTACTTC. It encodes CASSSNSGSPSYEQYF.

This chain uses TRBV11-2 with TRBJ2-7, with 8 positions matching TRBD1. The germline V gene encodes CDR1 SGHAT and CDR2 FQNNGV. The V and J ends lost 5 bases and 6 bases, in that order; junction bases with no gene match: 12. CDR3 length: 15 amino acids. CDR3 sequence (DNA): TGTGCCAGCAGCGTCGGACAGGGTGGGTTCGGCGAGCAGTACTTC. As protein: CASSVGQGGFGEQYF. The variable domain in full, with the rest retrieved from reference TRBV11-2 and TRBJ2-7, is EAGVAQSPRYKIIEKRQSVAFWCNPISGHATLYWYQQILGQGPKLLIQFQNNGVVDDSQLPKDRFSAERLKGVDSTLKIQPAKLEDSAVYLCASSVGQGGFGEQYFGPGTRLTVT.

This rearrangement joins TRBV15 to TRBJ2-3; D possibly corresponds to TRBD1 (6 bases). Germline CDR1 LNHNV, CDR2 YYDKDF (reference sequence). The V end lost 3 bases, the J end lost 3 bases, and 16 bases lay between the germline ends. This CDR3 region has 16 residues. The CDR3 loop is CATSSSIGGETDTQYF. The CDR3 nucleotides read TGTGCCACCAGCAGCTCCATTGGGGGCGAAACAGATACGCAGTATTTT.

The chain employs TRBV2 and TRBJ1-2; D call uncertain. The CDR3 loop spans 15 amino acids. V gave up 0 bases and J gave up 1 base, with 9 bases separating them. Germline CDR1 is SNHLY and CDR2 is FYNNEI. The CDR3 here is CASSEAADYNYGYTF. Written as DNA, the CDR3 is TGTGCCAGCAGTGAAGCCGCAGATTATAACTATGGCTACACCTTC.

This clone was seen a handful of times. The chain employs TRBV7-8 and TRBJ1-2, with D possibly matching TRBD1 (6 bases). The CDR3 has 16 residues. CDR1 and CDR2 from the germline V gene are SGHVS and FQNEAQ. The germline V and J ends were trimmed by 4 bases and 4 bases, with 19 bases remaining between them. The CDR3 loop reads CASSYRWHRDAYGYTF. The CDR3 DNA is TGTGCCAGCAGCTATCGCTGGCACAGGGACGCCTATGGCTACACCTTC.

V is TRBV30 and J is TRBJ1-1; 8 bases fit TRBD1. Germline V CDR1 and CDR2: GTSNPN, SVGIG (reference sequence). The CDR3 runs to 14 residues. The V gene end was trimmed by 3 bases and the J gene end by 6 bases; junction bases not matched to a gene: 9. CDR3 DNA sequence: TGTGCCTGGAGACGGACAGGGTTTGTGGCTGAAGCTTTCTTT. This gives the protein CAWRRTGFVAEAFF. The full variable domain, rest sourced from reference TRBV30 and TRBJ1-1, is SQTIHQWPATLVQPVGSPLSLECTVEGTSNPNLYWYRQAAGRGLQLLFYSVGIGQISSEVPQNLSASRPQDRQFILSSKKLLLSDSGFYLCAWRRTGFVAEAFFGQGTRLTVV.